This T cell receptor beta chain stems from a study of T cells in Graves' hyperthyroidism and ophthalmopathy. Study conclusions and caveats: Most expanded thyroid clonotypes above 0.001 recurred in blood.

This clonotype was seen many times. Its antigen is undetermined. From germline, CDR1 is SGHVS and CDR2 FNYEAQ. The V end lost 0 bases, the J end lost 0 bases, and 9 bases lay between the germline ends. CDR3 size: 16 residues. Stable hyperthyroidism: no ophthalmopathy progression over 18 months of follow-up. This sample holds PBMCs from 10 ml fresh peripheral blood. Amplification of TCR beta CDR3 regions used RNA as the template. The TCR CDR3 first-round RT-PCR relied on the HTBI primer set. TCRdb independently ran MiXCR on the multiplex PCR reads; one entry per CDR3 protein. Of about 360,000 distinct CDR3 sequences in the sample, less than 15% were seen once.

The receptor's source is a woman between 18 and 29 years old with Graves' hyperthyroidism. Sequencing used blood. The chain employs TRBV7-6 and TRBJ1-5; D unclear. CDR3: CASSLAPGDSNQPQHF. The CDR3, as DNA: TGTGCCAGCAGCTTAGCCCCTGGTGATAGCAATCAGCCCCAGCATTTT.